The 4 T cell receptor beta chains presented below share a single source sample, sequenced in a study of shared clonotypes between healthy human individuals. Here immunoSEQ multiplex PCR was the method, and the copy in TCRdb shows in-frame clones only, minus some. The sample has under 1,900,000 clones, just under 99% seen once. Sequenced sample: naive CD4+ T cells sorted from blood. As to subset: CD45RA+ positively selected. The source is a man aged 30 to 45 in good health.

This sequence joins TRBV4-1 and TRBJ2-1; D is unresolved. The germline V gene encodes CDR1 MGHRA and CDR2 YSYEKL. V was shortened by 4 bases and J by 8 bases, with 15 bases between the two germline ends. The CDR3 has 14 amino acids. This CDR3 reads CASSPPPYSHEQFF. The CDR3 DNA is TGCGCCAGCAGCCCGCCGCCATATAGCCATGAGCAGTTCTTC.

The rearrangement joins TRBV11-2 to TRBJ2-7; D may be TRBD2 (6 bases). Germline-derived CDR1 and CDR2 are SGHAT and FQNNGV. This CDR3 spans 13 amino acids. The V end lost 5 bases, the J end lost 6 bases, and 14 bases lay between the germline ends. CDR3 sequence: CASSPSGGPEQYF. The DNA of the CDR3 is TGTGCCAGCAGCCCATCCGGAGGGCCCGAGCAGTACTTC.

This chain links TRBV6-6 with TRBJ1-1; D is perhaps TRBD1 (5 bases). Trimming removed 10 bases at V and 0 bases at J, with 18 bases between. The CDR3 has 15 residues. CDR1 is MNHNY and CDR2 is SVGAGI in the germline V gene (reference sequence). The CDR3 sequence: CATMRGEPLNTEAFF. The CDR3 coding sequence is TGTGCCACTATGAGAGGGGAGCCCTTGAACACTGAAGCTTTCTTT.

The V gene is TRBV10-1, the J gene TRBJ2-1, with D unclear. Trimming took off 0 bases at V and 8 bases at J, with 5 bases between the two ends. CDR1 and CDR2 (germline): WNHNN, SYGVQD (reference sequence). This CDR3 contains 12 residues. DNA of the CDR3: TGCGCCAGCAGTGAGTCGATCTATGAGCAGTTCTTC. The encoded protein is CASSESIYEQFF.